These 3 T cell receptor beta chains originate from one sample sequenced in a study of breast tumors, draining lymph nodes, adjacent tissues. Axillary draining lymph nodes of breast cancer patients supplied the node samples. TCRdb re-derived calls from the multiplex PCR reads in MiXCR, one entry per CDR3 protein. The sample records 85,000 to 130,000 distinct CDR3 sequences, approximately 21% being singletons. The sequenced sample consisted of axillary lymph node tissue. The receptors derive from a female donor with breast cancer. Some clones in this sample may be carry-over from other donors' samples.

This chain joins TRBV6-5 and TRBJ2-3; possibly TRBD2 for D (5 bases). The V gene's germline CDR1 is MNHEY and CDR2 SVGAGI. The V and J ends lost 0 bases and 2 bases respectively, with 12 bases between them. The CDR3 has 16 residues. The CDR3: CASSYSRGYLTDTQYF. Here the CDR3 DNA reads TGTGCCAGCAGTTACTCGAGAGGGTATCTCACAGATACGCAGTATTTT.

This clonotype has ten or more counts. V gene TRBV12-3 or TRBV12-4 combines with J gene TRBJ1-4; D uncertain. Trimming took off 6 bases at V and 6 bases at J, with 14 bases between the two ends. The CDR3 runs to 14 residues. The CDR3 coding sequence is TGTGCCAGCAGCCCCGGAATATCCTATGAAAAACTGTTTTTT. This translates into CASSPGISYEKLFF.

A few counts support this clonotype. The CDR3 protein is CAWGTDLNTEAFF. The CDR3 region has the DNA TGTGCCTGGGGAACAGATCTGAACACTGAAGCTTTCTTT. The rearrangement joins TRBV30 to TRBJ1-1; no firm D call. Germline V gene sequence: CDR1 GTSNPN, CDR2 SVGIG (reference sequence). Between the trimmed V and J ends, which lost 5 bases and 0 bases, there was a span of 10 bases. The CDR3 has 13 residues. Filled out from reference TRBV30 and TRBJ1-1, the complete variable domain reads SQTIHQWPATLVQPVGSPLSLECTVEGTSNPNLYWYRQAAGRGLQLLFYSVGIGQISSEVPQNLSASRPQDRQFILSSKKLLLSDSGFYLCAWGTDLNTEAFFGQGTRLTVV.